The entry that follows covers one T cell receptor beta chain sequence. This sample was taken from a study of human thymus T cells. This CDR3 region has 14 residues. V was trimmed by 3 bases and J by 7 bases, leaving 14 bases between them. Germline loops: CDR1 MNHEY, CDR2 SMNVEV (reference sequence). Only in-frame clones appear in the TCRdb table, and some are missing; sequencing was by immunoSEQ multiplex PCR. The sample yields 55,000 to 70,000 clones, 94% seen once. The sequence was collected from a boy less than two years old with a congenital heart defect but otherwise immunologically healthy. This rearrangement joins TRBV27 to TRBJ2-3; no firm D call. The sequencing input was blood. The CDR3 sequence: CASSFISGTNTQYF. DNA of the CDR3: TGTGCCAGCAGTTTTATCTCGGGCACGAATACGCAGTATTTT.